The 24 T cell receptor beta chains below come from one sample, sequenced in a study of monozygotic twins with cystic fibrosis (dated by TCRdb to the early 2020s). Library creation used the immunoSEQ multiplex PCR assay. Held by TCRdb, this immuneACCESS table contains in-frame sequences only and omits some clones. Under half of the omission traces to an unresolved V gene where checked; the cause of the rest is unknown. A total of under 40,000 clones appear in this sample, around 96% of them only once. The ten largest clonotypes hold around 0.17% of the sample. The specimen sequenced was blood. The receptors derive from a girl aged 2 to 10 with cystic fibrosis.

This chain joins TRBV9 and TRBJ2-7; 7 bases agree with TRBD2. V dropped 4 bases and J dropped 13; count of bases not matched to a gene: 8. CDR1 SGDLS and CDR2 YYNGEE come from the germline V gene. CDR3 length: 11 residues. For the CDR3, the DNA is TGTGCCAGCAGCAAAAGCGGGGTCCTCTACTTC. This gives the protein CASSKSGVLYF.

The rearrangement links TRBV19 to TRBJ1-1, with D possibly TRBD1 on 5 matching bases. Trimming shortened V by 4 bases and J by 9 bases, and 12 bases separated the two germline ends. The CDR3 sequence is 12 residues long. Germline lookup yields CDR1 LNHDA and CDR2 SQIVND (reference sequence). The DNA for the CDR3 is TGTGCCAGTAGTACCACTTCGGGACAAGCTTTCTTT. Protein sequence: CASSTTSGQAFF.

The J gene is TRBJ2-7, the V gene TRBV28; tentatively, D is TRBD2 (5 bases). Deletions cut 5 bases from V and 9 bases from J, with 20 bases between. The CDR3 is 14 amino acids. Germline V gene lookup returns CDR1 MDHEN and CDR2 SYDVKM. The CDR3 loop is CASSALLANLGQYF. The CDR3 DNA sequence: TGTGCCAGCAGTGCCCTTTTAGCGAACCTTGGGCAGTACTTC.

V is TRBV30 and J is TRBJ1-1; 10 bases map to TRBD1. The CDR3 is 14 residues long. Germline V gene data show CDR1 as GTSNPN and CDR2 as SVGIG (reference sequence). Trimming took 3 bases from V and 6 from J; bases not matched to a gene: 7. CDR3 in amino acids: CAWRGDRGSAEAFF. DNA of the CDR3: TGTGCCTGGAGGGGGGACAGGGGATCAGCTGAAGCTTTCTTT.

The chain combines TRBV18 with TRBJ2-7; D may be TRBD2 (5 bases). Trimming took 4 bases from V and 0 from J, leaving 10 bases between them. The CDR3 contains 14 residues. Germline loops: CDR1 KGHSH, CDR2 LQKENI. CDR3 region: CASSQDSPSYEQYF. The CDR3 nucleotides read TGTGCCAGCTCACAGGACTCGCCCTCCTACGAGCAGTACTTC.

The chain links TRBV7-9 to TRBJ2-1, with D maybe TRBD1 (5 bases). The CDR3 is made up of 15 amino acids. Trimming took off 0 bases at V and 8 bases at J, with 14 bases between the two ends. Per germline, CDR1 SEHNR and CDR2 FQNEAQ (reference sequence). The CDR3 DNA reads TGTGCCAGCAGCTTAGCGGCAGGGCCGATCGATGAGCAGTTCTTC. Its translation is CASSLAAGPIDEQFF.

The chain couples TRBV27 to TRBJ1-1, with 8 bases lining up with TRBD1. With V trimmed by 6 bases and J by 7 bases, 7 bases remained unmatched. There are 13 residues in the CDR3. Germline V gene lookup returns CDR1 MNHEY and CDR2 SMNVEV (reference sequence). The CDR3 sequence is CASRIRGLGEAFF. For the CDR3, the DNA is TGTGCCAGCAGGATCAGGGGGCTTGGTGAAGCTTTCTTT.

The chain links TRBV18 to TRBJ2-7; D possibly corresponds to TRBD1 (6 bases). Trimming stripped 1 base from V and 5 bases from J, with 12 bases between. The germline V gene encodes CDR1 KGHSH and CDR2 LQKENI. The CDR3 covers 14 residues. CDR3 in amino acids: CASSPQQGRDEQYF. The CDR3 nucleotides read TGTGCCAGCTCACCACAACAGGGTCGGGACGAGCAGTACTTC.

The V call is TRBV18, the J call TRBJ1-1; TRBD1 is a possible D gene (6 bases). The CDR3 has 14 residues. From germline, CDR1 is KGHSH and CDR2 LQKENI. V lost 0 bases, J lost 6 bases, and 11 bases lay in between. The CDR3 region is CASSPPHRASEAFF. The CDR3, as DNA: TGTGCCAGCTCACCACCCCACAGGGCGTCTGAAGCTTTCTTT.

The chain couples TRBV11-2 to TRBJ2-3, with no clear D. CDR1 is SGHAT, CDR2 FQNNGV, per germline. This CDR3 region has 15 residues. Trimming took off 1 base at V and 0 bases at J, with 8 bases between the two ends. CDR3 bases: TGTGCCAGCAGCTTAGTAGGATCTAGCACAGATACGCAGTATTTT. It translates to CASSLVGSSTDTQYF.

The V gene is TRBV14, the J gene TRBJ1-1; 10 positions match TRBD1. Germline V lookup: CDR1 SGHDN, CDR2 FVKESK. CDR3 length equals 13 residues. The ends lost 8 bases at V and 3 bases at J; junction bases unmatched: 3. CDR3 nucleotides: TGTGCCAGCGGGGACAGGGGATACACTGAAGCTTTCTTT. Amino acids: CASGDRGYTEAFF.

The gene calls are TRBV9 and TRBJ2-2, with TRBD2 identical over 9 bases. The V gene's germline CDR1 is SGDLS and CDR2 YYNGEE. J gave up 2 bases and V 3 bases, and 8 bases lay outside the gene matches. This CDR3 has 17 residues. The chain's CDR3 is CASSATSGGRNTGELFF. The DNA of the CDR3 is TGTGCCAGCAGCGCAACCAGCGGGGGGAGAAACACCGGGGAGCTGTTTTTT.

The gene calls are TRBV30 and TRBJ1-1; 9 bases map to TRBD1. CDR1 is GTSNPN, CDR2 SVGIG, per germline (reference sequence). The CDR3 loop spans 15 amino acids. V lost 5 bases to trimming and J lost 4 bases; unmatched junction nucleotides: 11. In DNA, the CDR3 is TGTGCCTGGGACAGGGGGATGGATTTAGGCACTGAAGCTTTCTTT. This translates into CAWDRGMDLGTEAFF.

The chain recombines TRBV4-1 with TRBJ2-3, with D tentatively TRBD1 (5 bases). The CDR3 is 13 amino acids. Germline V gene data show CDR1 as MGHRA and CDR2 as YSYEKL. Between the trimmed V and J ends, which lost 4 bases and 4 bases, there was a span of 9 bases. CDR3 DNA: TGCGCCAGCAGCCCAGACAGCGCAGATACGCAGTATTTT. It is translated as CASSPDSADTQYF.

CDR3 sequence: CASSLGQGDSPLHF. In DNA form, the CDR3 reads TGCGCCAGCAGTCTAGGACAGGGAGATTCACCCCTCCACTTT. The V call is TRBV5-1, the J call TRBJ1-6; 8 nucleotides align to TRBD1. Germline assignment: CDR1 SGHRS and CDR2 YFSETQ. The ends lost 5 bases at V and 8 bases at J; junction bases unmatched: 6. The CDR3 has 14 amino acids.

V and J are TRBV7-9 and TRBJ1-6, with D tentatively TRBD1 (5 bases). Germline-derived CDR1 and CDR2 are SEHNR and FQNEAQ (reference sequence). CDR3 length equals 16 residues. V lost 2 bases, J lost 10 bases, and 18 bases lay in between. This chain's CDR3 is CASSLLGGERVSPLHF. The CDR3, as DNA: TGTGCCAGCAGCTTACTGGGGGGGGAGAGGGTCTCACCCCTCCACTTT.

The rearrangement joins TRBV30 to TRBJ1-3; a weak D match, TRBD1 (6 bases). Germline-derived CDR1 and CDR2 are GTSNPN and SVGIG (reference sequence). V lost 4 bases and J 5 bases, leaving 15 bases between the germline ends. The CDR3 is 14 residues long. For the CDR3, the DNA is TGTGCCTGGACCCTAGCCAGGGGTAGAAACACCATATATTTT. This translates into CAWTLARGRNTIYF.

The chain employs TRBV4-1 and TRBJ1-4; 8 positions agree with TRBD1. This CDR3 spans 17 amino acids. V was clipped by 2 bases and J by 8 bases; unmatched bases: 13. Germline CDR1 is MGHRA and CDR2 is YSYEKL. CDR3 sequence reads: CASSQPRGRGTEEKLFF. CDR3 DNA sequence: TGCGCCAGCAGCCAACCCAGGGGGCGCGGGACAGAGGAAAAACTGTTTTTT.

The V call is TRBV18, the J call TRBJ2-7; D possibly corresponds to TRBD2 (6 bases). The ends were cut back, 2 bases at V and 1 base at J, with 6 bases in the middle. The CDR3 spans 13 residues. Germline V gives CDR1 KGHSH, CDR2 LQKENI. Written as DNA, the CDR3 is TGTGCCAGCTCACCAGCGGGGTCCTACGAGCAGTACTTC. Amino acids: CASSPAGSYEQYF.

This sequence joins TRBV5-1 and TRBJ2-5; 7 bases match TRBD1. Germline CDR1 reads SGHRS; CDR2 reads YFSETQ. Trimming took 4 bases from V and 3 from J; bases not matched to a gene: 3. The CDR3 is made up of 13 amino acids. The CDR3 region is CASSVTGEETQYF. The CDR3, as DNA: TGCGCCAGCAGCGTCACAGGGGAAGAGACCCAGTACTTC.

The V gene is TRBV7-8, the J gene TRBJ1-1; possibly TRBD1 for D (6 bases). The V gene's germline CDR1 is SGHVS and CDR2 FQNEAQ. The CDR3 has 15 residues. The V gene lost 5 bases and the J gene lost 2 bases, with 15 bases spanning the gap. This CDR3 reads CASSPRQVANTEAFF. The CDR3 DNA sequence: TGTGCCAGCAGCCCCAGACAGGTTGCCAACACTGAAGCTTTCTTT.

J is TRBJ1-1 and V is TRBV29-1; no reliable D call. This CDR3 is built from 13 residues. V was pared by 4 bases and J by 1 base, with 10 bases between. The V gene's germline CDR1 is SQVTM and CDR2 ANQGSEA. CDR3 in DNA: TGCAGCGTTGTTAGACAAGCGAACACTGAAGCTTTCTTT. Protein: CSVVRQANTEAFF.

This chain uses TRBV9 with TRBJ2-7, with 9 bases that match TRBD2. Germline CDR1 is SGDLS and CDR2 is YYNGEE. The J segment lost 6 bases and the V segment lost 4 bases, leaving 11 bases of the junction unmatched. The CDR3 has 15 residues. The CDR3 spells CASSPRGSGSSEQYF. CDR3 coding DNA: TGTGCCAGCAGCCCTCGTGGTAGCGGGAGCTCCGAGCAGTACTTC. Looking up the rest from reference TRBV9 and TRBJ2-7 gives the full variable domain: DSGVTQTPKHLITATGQRVTLRCSPRSGDLSVYWYQQSLDQGLQFLIQYYNGEERAKGNILERFSAQQFPDLHSELNLSSLELGDSALYFCASSPRGSGSSEQYFGPGTRLTVT.

The genes are TRBV30 and TRBJ2-6; a weak D match, TRBD1 (6 bases). The germline V gene encodes CDR1 GTSNPN and CDR2 SVGIG (reference sequence). The CDR3 sequence is 15 residues long. The CDR3 DNA reads TGTGCTCAGTCCCGAGGGGGCTCTGGGGCCAACGTCCTGACTTTC. It yields the protein CAQSRGGSGANVLTF.